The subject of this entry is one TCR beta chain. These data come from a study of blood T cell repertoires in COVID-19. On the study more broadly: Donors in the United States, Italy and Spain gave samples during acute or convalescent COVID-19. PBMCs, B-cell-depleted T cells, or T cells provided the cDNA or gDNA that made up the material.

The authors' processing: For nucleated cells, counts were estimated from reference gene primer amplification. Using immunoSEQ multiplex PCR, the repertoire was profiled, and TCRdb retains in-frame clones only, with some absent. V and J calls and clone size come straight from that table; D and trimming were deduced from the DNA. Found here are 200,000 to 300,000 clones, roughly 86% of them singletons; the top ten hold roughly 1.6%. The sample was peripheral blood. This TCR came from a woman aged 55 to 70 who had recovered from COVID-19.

The CDR3 DNA sequence: TGTGCCAGCAGCATTTCAGGGAACTCTGGAAACACCATATATTTT. Its protein product is CASSISGNSGNTIYF. V gene TRBV6-5 combines with J gene TRBJ1-3; TRBD1 is a possible D gene (5 bases). Between the trimmed V and J ends, which lost 6 bases and 0 bases, there was a span of 12 bases. Per germline, CDR1 MNHEY and CDR2 SVGAGI. The length of the CDR3 is 15 residues.